The sequence of this T cell receptor beta chain was determined in a study of human CD8 memory T cell subsets. Whole-study results and caveats: Stem-like memory and precursor exhausted T cells, unlike effector memory cells, were similarly highly diverse.

In the case of this clonotype: Its antigen is not identified.

Construction of TCR beta libraries was accomplished by means of UMI-labeled 5' RACE. Reanalyzing the 5' RACE reads, TCRdb keeps one entry per CDR3 protein, without DNA. The record lists about 6,900 distinct CDR3 sequences, of which the ten most abundant hold 20% to 30%. Progenitor exhausted-like CD8+ memory cells (TPEX) were CCR7+ PD-1+ TIGIT+. It was by negative magnetic separation that total CD8+ T cells were enriched. There are 15 residues in the CDR3. Per the germline V gene, CDR1 is SGHKS and CDR2 is YYEKEE (reference sequence). The sequence came from a human donor in good health. Specimen: CD8+ T cells from PBMCs. The J gene is TRBJ1-4, the V gene TRBV5-5; with no DNA, the TCRdb D assignment of TRBD1 cannot be verified. CDR3 amino acids: CASSRLGGANEKLFF.